The next 28 T cell receptor beta chains were all read from a single sample in a study of cytomegalovirus exposure and HLA in healthy donors. Primers for the PCR totalled 60 Vbeta and 13 Jbeta. Only in-frame clones appear in the TCRdb table, and some are missing; sequencing was by immunoSEQ multiplex PCR. The sample contains 200,000 to 250,000 clones, around 81% of which appear only once. Material for sequencing was PBMCs. Source of these receptors: a woman in her sixties in good health and CMV-seropositive.

Details on this clone: Within the sample, other DNA sequences also encode this same CDR3. The chain is built from TRBV4-2 and TRBJ2-5; 8 bases line up with TRBD2. V lost 4 bases and J lost 4; bases outside the gene matches: 11. The germline gives CDR1 LGHNA, CDR2 YNFKEQ. The CDR3 is 16 residues long. Here the CDR3 DNA reads TGTGCCAGCAGCCCCTACTTAGCGGGAATCGGAGAGACCCAGTACTTC. This translates into CASSPYLAGIGETQYF.

The chain combines TRBV6-5 with TRBJ2-7; D perhaps matches TRBD2 (6 bases). The CDR3 length is 14 residues. The V gene's germline CDR1 is MNHEY and CDR2 SVGAGI. V was clipped by 0 bases and J by 2 bases, with 8 bases between them. CDR3 loop: CASSYSGGTYEQYF. The CDR3 nucleotides are TGTGCCAGCAGTTACTCCGGGGGAACCTACGAGCAGTACTTC.

The rearrangement uses TRBV7-9 and TRBJ2-7; D unclear. The CDR3 spans 18 residues. Germline V gene data show CDR1 as SEHNR and CDR2 as FQNEAQ (reference sequence). Trimming took 5 bases from V and 0 from J, leaving 23 bases between them. CDR3 nucleotide sequence: TGTGCCAGCAGCCCCTCCGGATTCGCGCCAAGGAGCTCCTACGAGCAGTACTTC. Translated: CASSPSGFAPRSSYEQYF.

This clone was seen more than once but under ten times. This chain joins TRBV11-1 and TRBJ2-3; maybe TRBD2 (6 bases). The V gene's germline CDR1 is SGHAT and CDR2 FQDESV (reference sequence). The ends were cut back, 2 bases at V and 6 bases at J, with 9 bases in the middle. The CDR3 contains 13 residues. The CDR3 DNA reads TGTGCCAGCAGCTTAATTCGGGAGGATACGCAGTATTTT. This sequence encodes CASSLIREDTQYF.

The rearrangement uses TRBV5-1 and TRBJ2-2; 7 bases agree with TRBD2. The CDR3 covers 14 residues. V was clipped by 7 bases and J by 0 bases; unmatched bases: 3. Per the germline V gene, CDR1 is SGHRS and CDR2 is YFSETQ. CDR3 coding DNA: TGCGCCAGCTTAGGGACTACGAACACCGGGGAGCTGTTTTTT. As protein: CASLGTTNTGELFF.

The chain uses TRBV4-1 and TRBJ1-2; 7 bases are a match to TRBD1. This CDR3 spans 14 amino acids. V shed 3 bases and J 9 bases; nucleotides not matched to a gene: 10. Germline CDR1 reads MGHRA; CDR2 reads YSYEKL. CDR3 residues: CASSQPTGNRRYTF. The CDR3 DNA follows: TGCGCCAGCAGCCAGCCGACAGGGAATCGTCGCTACACCTTC.

This clone was observed a handful of times. The chain recombines TRBV5-1 with TRBJ2-7, with 8 nucleotides matching TRBD1. Germline lookup yields CDR1 SGHRS and CDR2 YFSETQ. Trimming cost V 2 bases and J 1 base; bases outside gene matches: 5. The CDR3 runs to 15 residues. As DNA, the CDR3 is TGCGCCAGCAGCTTACAGGGGGGCGGGTCCTACGAGCAGTACTTC. Residues: CASSLQGGGSYEQYF.

This clone was counted a few times. The J gene is TRBJ1-2, the V gene TRBV27; D is perhaps TRBD1 (6 bases). The CDR3 covers 14 residues. CDR1 MNHEY and CDR2 SMNVEV come from the germline V gene (reference sequence). V lost 2 bases and J lost 0, with 7 bases in between. For the CDR3, the DNA is TGTGCCAGCAGTTTACAGGGGTCTAACTATGGCTACACCTTC. Translating it yields CASSLQGSNYGYTF.

The chain recombines TRBV2 with TRBJ1-1; D unclear. Germline V CDR1 and CDR2: SNHLY, FYNNEI. The CDR3 length is 13 residues. V was cut by 8 bases and J by 1 base, with 11 bases left in between. The CDR3 protein is CASERRGNTEAFF. The CDR3 DNA reads TGTGCCAGCGAAAGGCGGGGGAACACTGAAGCTTTCTTT.

The chain combines TRBV7-9 with TRBJ2-7; 12 bases are shared with TRBD2. The CDR3 has 16 residues. Germline lookup yields CDR1 SEHNR and CDR2 FQNEAQ (reference sequence). The V segment lost 1 base and the J segment 3 bases; nucleotides outside the gene matches: 4. CDR3 coding DNA: TGTGCCAGCAGCTTAGGACTAGCGGGAGAAAGCTACGAGCAGTACTTC. Protein product: CASSLGLAGESYEQYF. The whole variable domain, remainder taken from reference TRBV7-9 and TRBJ2-7, is DTGVSQNPRHKITKRGQNVTFRCDPISEHNRLYWYRQTLGQGPEFLTYFQNEAQLEKSRLLSDRFSAERPKGSFSTLEIQRTEQGDSAMYLCASSLGLAGESYEQYFGPGTRLTVT.

The chain is built from TRBV9 and TRBJ2-1; 7 bases map to TRBD2. This CDR3 is 16 amino acids long. Per germline, CDR1 SGDLS and CDR2 YYNGEE. Trimming cost V 1 base and J 4 bases; bases outside gene matches: 8. The CDR3, as DNA: TGTGCCAGCAGCGTAAGAGGACTAGAAGAATACAATGAGCAGTTCTTC. Amino acid sequence: CASSVRGLEEYNEQFF.

This clone turned up a few times. CDR3 coding DNA: TGTGCCAGTAATCCGACTAGCGGGAAGGTTGGAGAGACCCAGTACTTC. As protein: CASNPTSGKVGETQYF. J is TRBJ2-5 and V is TRBV19; 11 bases are shared with TRBD2. Losses at the gene ends were 7 bases for V and 4 bases for J; bases not matched to a gene: 11. CDR3 length: 16 residues. CDR1 is LNHDA, CDR2 SQIVND, per germline (reference sequence).

The J gene is TRBJ1-4, the V gene TRBV6-1; no firm D call. Trimming pared 2 bases from V and 7 bases from J, leaving 5 bases between. This CDR3 is built from 12 residues. The germline V gene encodes CDR1 MNHNS and CDR2 SASEGT. The CDR3 DNA is TGTGCCAGCAGTGAATTTAGTGAAAAACTGTTTTTT. It codes for CASSEFSEKLFF.

The gene calls are TRBV4-1 and TRBJ2-1, with D tentatively TRBD1 (7 bases). Germline loops: CDR1 MGHRA, CDR2 YSYEKL. Trimming took 5 bases from V and 8 from J, leaving 16 bases between them. There are 14 residues in the CDR3. CDR3 loop: CASSVQGGWDEQFF. The CDR3 DNA reads as TGCGCCAGCAGCGTGCAGGGGGGCTGGGATGAGCAGTTCTTC.

V is TRBV5-4 and J is TRBJ1-2; TRBD1 matches at 9 bases. This CDR3 comprises 15 residues. V lost 4 bases and J lost 5; bases outside the gene matches: 9. Per the germline V gene, CDR1 is SGHNT and CDR2 is YYREEE (reference sequence). This chain's CDR3 is CASSAGTGWRYGYTF. The CDR3 bases are TGTGCCAGCAGCGCCGGGACAGGGTGGCGATATGGCTACACCTTC.

V usage is TRBV5-1 and J usage is TRBJ2-3; 9 positions match TRBD1. Germline loops: CDR1 SGHRS, CDR2 YFSETQ. CDR3 length: 14 amino acids. Germline trimming cut 4 bases from V and 4 bases from J; bases unmatched to any gene: 4. CDR3 sequence (DNA): TGCGCCAGCAGCCGGGACAGGGTTGCAGATACGCAGTATTTT. As protein: CASSRDRVADTQYF. Based on the CDR3 plus reference TRBV5-1 and TRBJ2-3, the full variable domain is KAGVTQTPRYLIKTRGQQVTLSCSPISGHRSVSWYQQTPGQGLQFLFEYFSETQRNKGNFPGRFSGRQFSNSRSEMNVSTLELGDSALYLCASSRDRVADTQYFGPGTRLTVL.

This sequence joins TRBV18 and TRBJ2-2; TRBD1 aligns across 9 bases. Germline values: CDR1 KGHSH, CDR2 LQKENI. The V gene end was trimmed by 0 bases and the J gene end by 6 bases; junction bases not matched to a gene: 5. There are 16 residues in the CDR3. CDR3 sequence (DNA): TGTGCCAGCTCACCACCGGGACAGGGTAATGCCGGGGAGCTGTTTTTT. Translating gives CASSPPGQGNAGELFF.

This chain links TRBV5-1 with TRBJ1-4, with D unclear. Germline V gene data show CDR1 as SGHRS and CDR2 as YFSETQ. V lost 3 bases to trimming and J lost 4 bases, with 7 bases between them. The CDR3 totals 13 residues. CDR3 residues: CASSSGNNEKLFF. The CDR3 DNA is TGCGCCAGCAGCTCCGGGAATAATGAAAAACTGTTTTTT.

The chain carries TRBV18 and TRBJ1-5, with D hard to call. Germline assignment: CDR1 KGHSH and CDR2 LQKENI. The CDR3 runs 14 residues. Trimming cost V 3 bases and J 8 bases, with 14 bases left between them. The CDR3 here is CASSPGRGWEPQHF. The CDR3 DNA is TGTGCCAGCTCACCGGGCCGGGGATGGGAGCCCCAGCATTTT. Full variable domain (missing parts from reference TRBV18 and TRBJ1-5): NAGVMQNPRHLVRRRGQEARLRCSPMKGHSHVYWYRQLPEEGLKFMVYLQKENIIDESGMPKERFSAEFPKEGPSILRIQQVVRGDSAAYFCASSPGRGWEPQHFGDGTRLSIL.

The genes are TRBV5-6 and TRBJ1-2; D not certain. The CDR3 covers 14 residues. CDR1 is SGHDT and CDR2 is YYEEEE in the germline V gene. V was pared by 0 bases and J by 7 bases, with 13 bases between. CDR3 sequence: CASSLDSRPRGYTF. The CDR3 coding sequence is TGTGCCAGCAGCTTGGATTCCAGGCCGCGTGGCTACACCTTC.

The chain has TRBV6-5 and TRBJ2-7, with D possibly matching TRBD1 (7 bases). Per the germline V gene, CDR1 is MNHEY and CDR2 is SVGAGI. The CDR3 covers 13 residues. V was clipped by 5 bases and J by 2 bases, with 10 bases between them. DNA for the CDR3: TGTGCCAGCAGTGGCAGGGGGGCCTACGAGCAGTACTTC. The encoded protein is CASSGRGAYEQYF.

V usage is TRBV5-1 and J usage is TRBJ2-7; TRBD2 agrees at 14 bases. Germline V lookup: CDR1 SGHRS, CDR2 YFSETQ. The CDR3 totals 17 residues. V was pared by 4 bases and J by 3 bases, with 9 bases of the junction left unmatched. CDR3 region: CASSGGTSGRRGYEQYF. Here the CDR3 DNA reads TGCGCCAGCAGCGGTGGGACTAGCGGGAGAAGGGGCTACGAGCAGTACTTC.

The chain combines TRBV28 with TRBJ2-2, with 10 bases matching TRBD2. The CDR3 length is 16 residues. Germline V gene lookup returns CDR1 MDHEN and CDR2 SYDVKM. V was clipped by 2 bases and J by 2 bases; unmatched bases: 2. The CDR3 DNA is TGTGCCAGCAGTTTAATAGCGGGAGGAAACACCGGGGAGCTGTTTTTT. It codes for CASSLIAGGNTGELFF.

CDR3 DNA: TGTGCCACGGCGACAGGGGGTAGTTGGACTAGCGGGATTGAGACCCAGTACTTC. It codes for CATATGGSWTSGIETQYF. The chain employs TRBV19 and TRBJ2-5, with 12 nucleotides matching TRBD2. This CDR3 has 18 residues. V lost 10 bases, J lost 5 bases, and 20 bases stayed unmatched. CDR1 is LNHDA, CDR2 SQIVND, per germline (reference sequence).

This clone is a singleton in its sample. This sample also contains other DNA sequences that code for the same CDR3. The rearrangement links TRBV12-5 to TRBJ1-5, with TRBD1 matching over 8 bases. V was clipped by 4 bases and J by 7 bases; unmatched bases: 18. From germline, CDR1 is LGHNT and CDR2 FRNRAP. The CDR3 sequence is 18 residues long. The CDR3 here is CASGSSGGAGGLKQPQHF. Here the CDR3 DNA reads TGTGCTAGTGGTTCTAGCGGGGGGGCAGGGGGCTTGAAGCAGCCCCAGCATTTT.

The chain couples TRBV18 to TRBJ1-3; D gene ambiguous. There are 11 residues in the CDR3. Germline V gene lookup returns CDR1 KGHSH and CDR2 LQKENI. V lost 3 bases to trimming and J lost 9 bases, with 6 bases between them. The CDR3 DNA sequence: TGTGCCAGCTCACCTCTCGGCACCATATATTTT. Residues: CASSPLGTIYF. Full variable domain (rest looked up from reference TRBV18 and TRBJ1-3): NAGVMQNPRHLVRRRGQEARLRCSPMKGHSHVYWYRQLPEEGLKFMVYLQKENIIDESGMPKERFSAEFPKEGPSILRIQQVVRGDSAAYFCASSPLGTIYFGEGSWLTVV.

The V gene is TRBV7-3, the J gene TRBJ1-1, with D possibly being TRBD1 (6 bases). CDR3 length: 14 amino acids. Trimming removed 2 bases at V and 4 bases at J, with 11 bases between. Germline assignment: CDR1 SGHTA and CDR2 FQGTGA. CDR3 sequence reads: CASSLGGRSTEAFF. The CDR3 DNA is TGTGCCAGCAGCTTAGGGGGCCGTAGCACTGAAGCTTTCTTT.

The chain is built from TRBV9 and TRBJ2-1; 8 bases are a match to TRBD1. V lost 7 bases and J lost 7; bases outside the gene matches: 1. Germline V gene data show CDR1 as SGDLS and CDR2 as YYNGEE. The CDR3 totals 11 residues. CDR3 DNA sequence: TGTGCCAGCGGGACAGGTAATGAGCAGTTCTTC. This gives the protein CASGTGNEQFF.